The 15 T cell receptor beta chains listed next were all sequenced from one sample in a study of cytomegalovirus exposure and HLA in healthy donors. PCR was performed using 60 Vbeta and 13 Jbeta primers. Clones were read by immunoSEQ multiplex PCR, and TCRdb kept only the in-frame ones, dropping some. The table records over 140,000 clones, 70% to 85% of them present only once. The sequencing input was PBMCs. These receptors all come from a man aged 30-40 years in good health and CMV-seropositive.

The chain uses TRBV7-2 and TRBJ1-1; 11 nucleotides match TRBD1. V was pared by 2 bases and J by 7 bases, with 9 bases of the junction left unmatched. Germline CDR1 SGHTA, CDR2 FQGNSA. The CDR3 contains 16 residues. The CDR3, as DNA: TGTGCCAGCAGCTTAACCCCCGGGACAGGGGGTGGTGAAGCTTTCTTT. Translation: CASSLTPGTGGGEAFF.

The J gene is TRBJ2-1, the V gene TRBV11-2; 12 bases agree with TRBD2. Per the germline V gene, CDR1 is SGHAT and CDR2 is FQNNGV. Germline trimming cut 1 base from V and 7 bases from J; bases unmatched to any gene: 5. This CDR3 is 16 amino acids long. The CDR3 region has the DNA TGTGCCAGCAGCTTAGTGGGGGGGACTAGCGGGAATGAGCAGTTCTTC. It codes for CASSLVGGTSGNEQFF.

J is TRBJ2-1 and V is TRBV29-1, with a weak D call TRBD2 (6 bases). Deletions cut 0 bases from V and 1 base from J, with 7 bases between. Germline values: CDR1 SQVTM, CDR2 ANQGSEA. There are 14 residues in the CDR3. This chain's CDR3 is CSVEEGGSYNEQFF. CDR3 in DNA: TGCAGCGTTGAAGAGGGGGGTTCCTACAATGAGCAGTTCTTC.

The rearrangement joins TRBV13 to TRBJ1-3; D is perhaps TRBD1 (5 bases). Germline-derived CDR1 and CDR2 are PRHDT and FYEKMQ (reference sequence). Trimming stripped 2 bases from V and 3 bases from J, with 11 bases between. CDR3 length: 15 amino acids. CDR3 loop: CASSLRGDVGNTIYF. The CDR3 DNA reads TGTGCCAGCAGCTTACGGGGGGATGTTGGAAACACCATATATTTT.

The chain is built from TRBV18 and TRBJ2-3; possibly TRBD2 for D (6 bases). CDR3 length equals 16 residues. Germline CDR1 and CDR2: KGHSH and LQKENI. V lost 1 base, J lost 4 bases, and 15 bases lay in between. The CDR3 here is CASSPQEGPIADTQYF. For the CDR3, the DNA is TGTGCCAGCTCACCACAGGAGGGCCCTATTGCAGATACGCAGTATTTT.

The V call is TRBV7-3, the J call TRBJ2-5; possible D gene TRBD2, 6 bases. Germline V gene data show CDR1 as SGHTA and CDR2 as FQGTGA. This CDR3 comprises 15 residues. V was clipped by 5 bases and J by 5 bases, with 18 bases between them. The CDR3 nucleotides are TGTGCCAGCAGCATCTCCGGGAGCCAGTGGGAGACCCAGTACTTC. It encodes CASSISGSQWETQYF.

This chain connects TRBV7-3 to TRBJ2-3, with 7 bases identical to TRBD1. Germline V CDR1 and CDR2: SGHTA, FQGTGA. This CDR3 comprises 14 residues. Trimming cost V 1 base and J 4 bases; bases outside gene matches: 2. In DNA form, the CDR3 reads TGTGCCAGCAGCTTAATGGGGACAGCAGATACGCAGTATTTT. The encoded protein is CASSLMGTADTQYF.

This clone was observed a few times. This chain connects TRBV7-9 to TRBJ1-3; TRBD1 might be the D (5 bases). The germline V gene encodes CDR1 SEHNR and CDR2 FQNEAQ (reference sequence). Trimming took 4 bases from V and 4 from J, leaving 17 bases between them. There are 16 residues in the CDR3. CDR3 bases: TGTGCCAGCAGCTCTTCTGCGGCAGGGATCGGAAACACCATATATTTT. Translation gives CASSSSAAGIGNTIYF.

This rearrangement joins TRBV27 to TRBJ2-3; the match to TRBD1 covers 9 bases. V dropped 3 bases and J dropped 1; count of bases not matched to a gene: 2. There are 15 residues in the CDR3. Germline CDR1 MNHEY, CDR2 SMNVEV (reference sequence). The CDR3 DNA reads TGTGCCAGCAGTTTTTGGGACAGGGGCACAGATACGCAGTATTTT. Protein sequence: CASSFWDRGTDTQYF.

The CDR3 loop is CASSIRAGGGETQYF. CDR3 sequence (DNA): TGTGCCAGTAGTATTCGGGCGGGAGGGGGAGAGACCCAGTACTTC. This sequence joins TRBV19 and TRBJ2-5; 9 bases line up with TRBD2. The trim removed 3 bases at V and 4 bases at J, leaving 6 bases unmatched. This CDR3 is built from 15 residues. Per germline, CDR1 LNHDA and CDR2 SQIVND (reference sequence).

The rearrangement links TRBV5-1 to TRBJ2-3; possible D gene TRBD2, 5 bases. Trimming stripped 2 bases from V and 0 bases from J, with 10 bases between. Germline CDR1 is SGHRS and CDR2 is YFSETQ. The CDR3 length is 15 residues. Here the CDR3 reads CASSFNPGSTDTQYF. Written as DNA, the CDR3 is TGCGCCAGCAGCTTTAACCCGGGAAGCACAGATACGCAGTATTTT.

The chain couples TRBV6-1 to TRBJ1-2, with 8 bases matching TRBD1. Germline assignment: CDR1 MNHNS and CDR2 SASEGT. The CDR3 has 14 residues. V was pared by 0 bases and J by 8 bases, with 5 bases of the junction left unmatched. The CDR3 here is CASSEAGDRNGYTF. CDR3 DNA: TGTGCCAGCAGTGAAGCAGGGGACAGGAACGGCTACACCTTC.

This chain connects TRBV4-1 to TRBJ1-2; D call uncertain. CDR3 length: 13 amino acids. The germline V gene has CDR1 MGHRA and CDR2 YSYEKL. Trimming took 1 base from V and 8 from J, leaving 11 bases between them. The CDR3 DNA sequence: TGCGCCAGCAGCCAAGTTATCCTACAGGGCTACACCTTC. This gives the protein CASSQVILQGYTF.

V and J are TRBV28 and TRBJ1-1; no clear D gene. Between the trimmed V and J ends, which lost 8 bases and 5 bases, there was a span of 21 bases. The CDR3 consists of 15 residues. Germline lookup yields CDR1 MDHEN and CDR2 SYDVKM. The CDR3 DNA sequence: TGTGCCAGCGGGGTTTTTGAAGGCTCGGGAACTGAAGCTTTCTTT. It codes for CASGVFEGSGTEAFF.

This clone turned up a few times. V gene TRBV10-3 combines with J gene TRBJ2-5; D remains ambiguous. The CDR3 is 12 residues long. Germline loops: CDR1 ENHRY, CDR2 SYGVKD. Trimming took 3 bases from V and 3 from J, leaving 5 bases between them. This CDR3 is CAISDQKETQYF. CDR3 sequence (DNA): TGTGCCATCAGTGATCAGAAAGAGACCCAGTACTTC.